This T cell receptor beta chain originates from a study of blood T cell repertoires in COVID-19. This clone came up once. Germline assignment: CDR1 MDHEN and CDR2 SYDVKM. V lost 5 bases to trimming and J lost 8 bases; unmatched junction nucleotides: 11. CDR3 length: 15 residues. This table comes from immunoSEQ multiplex PCR, and its TCRdb copy is limited to in-frame clones, with some not included. The table records nearly 110,000 clones, approximately 88% of them present only once. V is TRBV28 and J is TRBJ1-2; 10 bases map to TRBD1. The material sequenced was peripheral blood. This TCR was recovered from a human donor in a cohort sampled during active COVID-19. CDR3 region: CASSRTGGRAGGYTF. The CDR3 DNA follows: TGTGCCAGCAGTCGGACAGGGGGGCGAGCGGGCGGCTACACCTTC.